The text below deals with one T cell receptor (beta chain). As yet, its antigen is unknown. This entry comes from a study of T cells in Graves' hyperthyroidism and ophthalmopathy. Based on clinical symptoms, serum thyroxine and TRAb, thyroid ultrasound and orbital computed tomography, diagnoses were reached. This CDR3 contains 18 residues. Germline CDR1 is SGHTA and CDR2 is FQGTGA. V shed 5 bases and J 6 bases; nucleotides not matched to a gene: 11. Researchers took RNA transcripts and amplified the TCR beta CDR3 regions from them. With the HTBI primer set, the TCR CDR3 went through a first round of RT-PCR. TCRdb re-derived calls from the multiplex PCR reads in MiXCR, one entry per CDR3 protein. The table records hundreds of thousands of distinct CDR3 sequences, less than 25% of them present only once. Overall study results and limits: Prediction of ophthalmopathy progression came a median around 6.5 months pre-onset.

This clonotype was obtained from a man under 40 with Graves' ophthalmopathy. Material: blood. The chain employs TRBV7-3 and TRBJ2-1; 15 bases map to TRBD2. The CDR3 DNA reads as TGTGCCAGCAGCCGAGGACTAGCGGGAGGGCCAAGGGCCAATGAGCAGTTCTTC. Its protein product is CASSRGLAGGPRANEQFF.